A single sample is the source of the 27 T cell receptor beta chains below, sequenced in a study of T cell repertoires in cytomegalovirus infection (dated by TCRdb to the late 2010s). Instrument used: Illumina HiSeq 1500. TCRdb reran the public reads through fastp at Q25 and MiXCR, keeping productive beta chains. Identical CDR3 proteins give one entry, which carries the most common genes and DNA. The sample table contains some 440,000 distinct CDR3 sequences; only one count was recorded for approximately 31% of them. The top ten constitute roughly an eighth of the sample. The sequenced sample consisted of PBMCs. The receptors stem from a human donor in good health (CMV status not recorded). Some clones in this sample may be carry-over from other donors' samples.

This chain links TRBV10-3 with TRBJ1-3, with D possibly matching TRBD1 (5 bases). Germline V CDR1 and CDR2: ENHRY, SYGVKD. Trimming took off 7 bases at V and 3 bases at J, with 7 bases between the two ends. The length of the CDR3 is 12 residues. DNA for the CDR3: TGTGCCATCAAAACAGGTGGAAACACCATATATTTT. This gives the protein CAIKTGGNTIYF.

This clonotype was seen a handful of times. V usage is TRBV4-1 and J usage is TRBJ2-1; 14 bases map to TRBD2. CDR1 is MGHRA and CDR2 is YSYEKL in the germline V gene. V shed 4 bases and J 6 bases; nucleotides not matched to a gene: 5. This CDR3 comprises 16 residues. The CDR3 nucleotides read TGCGCCAGCAGCCCAACGACTAGCGGGGGGGTCAATGAGCAGTTCTTC. Translation gives CASSPTTSGGVNEQFF.

The J gene is TRBJ2-2, the V gene TRBV7-7; unclear D gene. V was clipped by 1 base and J by 6 bases, with 9 bases between them. The CDR3 spans 14 residues. CDR1 is SSHAT, CDR2 FNYEAQ, per germline (reference sequence). The CDR3 spells CASSLGLGAGELFF. CDR3 nucleotides: TGTGCCAGCAGCTTAGGTCTGGGCGCCGGGGAGCTGTTTTTT.

This rearrangement joins TRBV25-1 to TRBJ1-2; D call uncertain. CDR3 length equals 12 residues. Trimming removed 5 bases from V and 8 bases from J, with 12 bases in between. In germline, CDR1 is MGHDK, CDR2 SYGVNS. The CDR3 coding sequence is TGTGCCAGCAGTTGGGGAGCGGAGGGCTACACCTTC. Its protein product is CASSWGAEGYTF.

The table lists this clonotype with many counts. J is TRBJ2-5 and V is TRBV7-2; the match to TRBD1 covers 7 bases. The trim removed 4 bases at V and 2 bases at J, leaving 7 bases unmatched. CDR3 length equals 15 residues. Germline lookup yields CDR1 SGHTA and CDR2 FQGNSA. CDR3 residues: CASSSNRQGQETQYF. The CDR3 DNA follows: TGTGCCAGCAGCTCAAACCGACAGGGACAAGAGACCCAGTACTTC.

This clonotype was detected a few times. This chain joins TRBV28 and TRBJ1-6; 9 bases fit TRBD1. Germline CDR1 reads MDHEN; CDR2 reads SYDVKM. CDR3 size: 13 residues. The trim removed 11 bases at V and 4 bases at J, leaving 3 bases unmatched. In nucleotides, the CDR3 is TGTGCCGGACAGGGGAGTTATAATTCACCCCTCCACTTT. Translating gives CAGQGSYNSPLHF. Full variable domain (missing parts from reference TRBV28 and TRBJ1-6): DVKVTQSSRYLVKRTGEKVFLECVQDMDHENMFWYRQDPGLGLRLIYFSYDVKMKEKGDIPEGYSVSREKKERFSLILESASTNQTSMYLCAGQGSYNSPLHFGNGTRLTVT.

This clonotype has just a few counts. This chain connects TRBV28 to TRBJ2-2; D is unclear. The CDR3 is 15 amino acids. CDR1 and CDR2 (germline): MDHEN, SYDVKM. Trimming removed 3 bases at V and 1 base at J, with 9 bases between. The CDR3 loop is CASSFPGMNTGELFF. For the CDR3, the DNA is TGTGCCAGCAGTTTTCCCGGTATGAACACCGGGGAGCTGTTTTTT.

In this sample, this clonotype turned up many times. This chain joins TRBV7-2 and TRBJ2-3, with D possibly being TRBD1 (5 bases). Between the trimmed V and J ends, which lost 1 base and 2 bases, there was a span of 7 bases. Germline CDR1 SGHTA, CDR2 FQGNSA. The CDR3 has 14 amino acids. CDR3 DNA sequence: TGTGCCAGCAGCTTAGAAGGGGTCACAGATACGCAGTATTTT. Translating it yields CASSLEGVTDTQYF.

The chain combines TRBV10-2 with TRBJ2-7; 10 nucleotides line up with TRBD2. Germline values: CDR1 WSHSY, CDR2 SAAADI. The CDR3 extends over 14 amino acids. After removal of 4 bases from V and 1 base from J, the junction contained 1 base not matched to a gene. CDR3 sequence reads: CASSVLAGSYEQYF. In DNA, the CDR3 is TGCGCCAGCAGTGTACTAGCGGGGTCCTACGAGCAGTACTTC.

As concerns this clonotype: The germline gene is not matched at one end of the junction; a read error may be the cause. The V gene is TRBV28, the J gene TRBJ1-2; D unclear. The CDR3 runs 10 residues. Germline V gene data show CDR1 as MDHEN and CDR2 as SYDVKM. The CDR3 nucleotides read TGTGCCAGCAGTCGAGGTGGCTACAAATTC. Its protein product is CASSRGGYKF.

This clonotype showed up just once. The rearrangement joins TRBV18 to TRBJ2-3, with D maybe TRBD2 (5 bases). In germline, CDR1 is KGHSH, CDR2 LQKENI. The germline V and J ends were trimmed by 6 bases and 0 bases, with 19 bases remaining between them. The length of the CDR3 is 17 residues. The CDR3 bases are TGTGCCAGCTCTCTGTTTGGCGGGCGGATAAGCACAGATACGCAGTATTTT. This translates into CASSLFGGRISTDTQYF.

The V gene is TRBV7-8, the J gene TRBJ1-5; TRBD1 is a possible D gene (6 bases). Germline V lookup: CDR1 SGHVS, CDR2 FQNEAQ. The CDR3 length is 13 residues. Trimming pared 8 bases from V and 9 bases from J, leaving 17 bases between. CDR3: CASGGGADGPQHF. The CDR3 nucleotides are TGTGCCAGCGGAGGGGGGGCCGACGGGCCCCAGCATTTT.

This clonotype was counted many times. The CDR3 DNA follows: TGTGCCAGCAGCGGGCAAGCGAACACCGGGGAGCTGTTTTTT. The encoded protein is CASSGQANTGELFF. This chain connects TRBV7-2 to TRBJ2-2; the D is unclear. Trimming removed 5 bases from V and 0 bases from J, with 7 bases in between. There are 14 residues in the CDR3. Germline V CDR1 and CDR2: SGHTA, FQGNSA.

The sample holds a few counts of this clonotype. The chain joins TRBV3-1 to TRBJ2-7, with 7 bases that match TRBD1. The CDR3 sequence is 16 residues long. Germline-derived CDR1 and CDR2 are LGHDT and YNNKEL (reference sequence). The V gene end was trimmed by 2 bases and the J gene end by 2 bases; junction bases not matched to a gene: 9. CDR3 sequence reads: CASSQKGTALPYEQYF. The CDR3 DNA sequence: TGTGCCAGCAGCCAAAAAGGGACAGCTCTTCCCTACGAGCAGTACTTC.

V and J are TRBV29-1 and TRBJ2-7; perhaps TRBD1 as D (5 bases). Trimming cost V 0 bases and J 2 bases, with 14 bases left between them. Germline V gives CDR1 SQVTM, CDR2 ANQGSEA. The CDR3 consists of 15 residues. CDR3: CSVEDPRGMTYEQYF. DNA of the CDR3: TGCAGCGTTGAAGATCCAAGGGGAATGACCTACGAGCAGTACTTC.

This clonotype was seen many times. V and J are TRBV7-9 and TRBJ2-3, with TRBD2 identical over 10 bases. The CDR3 is 16 residues long. Germline lookup yields CDR1 SEHNR and CDR2 FQNEAQ (reference sequence). Trimming at V came to 7 bases and at J to 0 bases, leaving 7 bases not matched to a gene. The CDR3 is CASIASGGRSTDTQYF. CDR3 bases: TGTGCCAGCATTGCTAGCGGGGGACGTAGCACAGATACGCAGTATTTT.

V usage is TRBV20-1 and J usage is TRBJ2-5; D may match TRBD1 or TRBD2 (5 bases each). This CDR3 region has 15 residues. Per the germline V gene, CDR1 is DFQATT and CDR2 is SNEGSKA (reference sequence). V was clipped by 3 bases and J by 5 bases, with 19 bases between them. This CDR3 is CSASLIMGVGETQYF. CDR3 nucleotides: TGCAGTGCTAGCCTGATAATGGGGGTGGGTGAGACCCAGTACTTC.

The chain recombines TRBV18 with TRBJ1-4; TRBD1 is a possible D gene (6 bases). Germline V gives CDR1 KGHSH, CDR2 LQKENI. The CDR3 spans 15 residues. The V and J ends lost 3 bases and 3 bases respectively, with 11 bases between them. The chain's CDR3 is CASSPSDSSNEKLFF. The CDR3 coding sequence is TGTGCCAGCTCACCGTCGGACAGCTCTAATGAAAAACTGTTTTTT.

Details on this clonotype: The germline gene is not matched at one end of the junction; a read error may be the cause. The V call is TRBV7-6, the J call TRBJ1-2; D is unclear. The CDR3 spans 14 residues. Germline loops: CDR1 SGHVS, CDR2 FNYEAQ. In nucleotides, the CDR3 is TGTGCCAGCAGCCAAGAAACCGGGTGCTATTGCTACACCTTC. Amino acids: CASSQETGCYCYTF.

The chain joins TRBV3-1 to TRBJ2-7; TRBD2 is a possible D gene (5 bases). This CDR3 contains 15 residues. V shed 0 bases and J shed 6 bases, with 15 bases lying between them. The germline CDR1 and CDR2 sequences are LGHDT and YNNKEL (reference sequence). The CDR3 sequence: CASSQDNTGVGEQYF. CDR3 coding DNA: TGTGCCAGCAGCCAAGATAATACCGGGGTCGGCGAGCAGTACTTC.

This clonotype occurred a few times. V is TRBV14 and J is TRBJ2-7; the D is unclear. V lost 4 bases and J 4 bases, leaving 14 bases between the germline ends. The CDR3 consists of 14 residues. Per the germline V gene, CDR1 is SGHDN and CDR2 is FVKESK. The CDR3, as DNA: TGTGCCAGCAGCCCCCGGTGGGGTGGGTACGAGCAGTACTTC. Translating it yields CASSPRWGGYEQYF. The full variable domain, rest sourced from reference TRBV14 and TRBJ2-7, is EAGVTQFPSHSVIEKGQTVTLRCDPISGHDNLYWYRRVMGKEIKFLLHFVKESKQDESGMPNNRFLAERTGGTYSTLKVQPAELEDSGVYFCASSPRWGGYEQYFGPGTRLTVT.

CDR3 DNA sequence: TGTGCCAGCAGTAAGGACAGGGTGTATCAGCCCCAGCATTTT. Translation: CASSKDRVYQPQHF. The V call is TRBV6-6, the J call TRBJ1-5, with 8 bases matching TRBD1. The V gene's germline CDR1 is MNHNY and CDR2 SVGAGI (reference sequence). This CDR3 is 14 amino acids long. The J segment lost 5 bases and the V segment lost 5 bases, leaving 5 bases of the junction unmatched.

In this sample, this clonotype turned up a few times. The V call is TRBV5-5, the J call TRBJ1-1; TRBD1 agrees at 9 bases. V trimming: 3 bases; J trimming: 0 bases; junction bases outside the gene matches: 9. This CDR3 spans 17 amino acids. The germline V gene encodes CDR1 SGHKS and CDR2 YYEKEE (reference sequence). In DNA form, the CDR3 reads TGTGCCAGCAGCTCCTACCCGGGACAGGGATTGAACACTGAAGCTTTCTTT. Encoded protein: CASSSYPGQGLNTEAFF.

The rearrangement uses TRBV19 and TRBJ2-7; TRBD2 might be the D (5 bases). V lost 6 bases, J lost 4 bases, and 19 bases lay in between. Germline CDR1 LNHDA, CDR2 SQIVND (reference sequence). The CDR3 is 15 residues long. The CDR3 DNA reads TGTGCCAGTAGGGCCCGCGGCCGGGGAGAATACGAGCAGTACTTC. This translates into CASRARGRGEYEQYF.

Ten or more counts support this clonotype. The chain joins TRBV19 to TRBJ1-5, with 7 nucleotides matching TRBD1. The length of the CDR3 is 16 residues. J lost 1 base, V lost 6 bases, and 9 bases had no gene match. The germline CDR1 and CDR2 sequences are LNHDA and SQIVND (reference sequence). The CDR3 DNA is TGTGCCAGTAGACGACCGGGACAGCTCAGCAATCAGCCCCAGCATTTT. Its translation: CASRRPGQLSNQPQHF.

In its sample, this clonotype was seen a few times. The CDR3 sequence: CASQFADRAYEQYF. CDR3 coding DNA: TGTGCCAGCCAATTTGCGGACAGGGCCTACGAGCAGTACTTC. The chain uses TRBV6-1 and TRBJ2-7, with TRBD1 identical over 8 bases. Per germline, CDR1 MNHNS and CDR2 SASEGT. The CDR3 runs to 14 residues. V gave up 8 bases and J gave up 2 bases; unmatched junction bases: 8.

As for this clonotype: One end of the junction varies from germline; a read error may be responsible. The chain recombines TRBV7-2 with TRBJ2-7; D tentatively reads TRBD1 or TRBD2 (5 bases each). Germline CDR1 is SGHTA and CDR2 is FQGNSA. CDR3 length: 15 residues. CDR3 in amino acids: CASSLGLGVSYAQYF. The CDR3 DNA reads TGTGCCAGCAGCTTAGGACTGGGGGTCTCCTACGCGCAGTACTTC.